This T cell receptor (beta chain) was found in a study of T cell changes during pregnancy in multiple sclerosis. TCRdb's table, derived via immunoSEQ multiplex PCR, lists solely in-frame clones and lacks some. In the table there are about 49,000 clones, roughly 92% of which are singletons. The CDR3 length is 11 residues. Germline CDR1 and CDR2: WSHSY and SAAADI. V dropped 8 bases and J dropped 9 bases, with 11 bases sitting between them. This TCR was sampled from a female donor with multiple sclerosis, enrolled in a pregnancy study. J is TRBJ2-4 and V is TRBV10-2; no definite D call. This sample comprised CD8+ T cells from peripheral blood mononuclear cells, obtained before pregnancy. The CDR3 DNA follows: TGCGCCAGCTCCGGTTGGAGCATTCAGTACTTC. Protein sequence: CASSGWSIQYF.